These 22 T cell receptor beta chains were all obtained from the same sample, sequenced in a study of cytomegalovirus exposure and HLA in healthy donors. The PCR contained 60 Vbeta and 13 Jbeta primers. Sequenced by immunoSEQ multiplex PCR; TCRdb stores in-frame clones only, minus some. This sample has 180,000 or so clones; around 76% occur once, and the top ten carry under 3%. Sequenced sample: PBMCs. These receptors were collected from a woman aged 25 to 45 in good health and CMV-seropositive.

In this sample, this clone turned up a few times. This sequence joins TRBV7-8 and TRBJ2-7; 7 nucleotides agree with TRBD1. The length of the CDR3 is 14 residues. Germline CDR1 SGHVS, CDR2 FQNEAQ. With V trimmed by 0 bases and J by 13 bases, 12 bases remained unmatched. CDR3 sequence reads: CASSLATAQGVAYF. Written as DNA, the CDR3 is TGTGCCAGCAGCTTAGCGACGGCCCAGGGGGTGGCATACTTC.

The chain links TRBV2 to TRBJ2-4; D not certain. V lost 7 bases and J lost 0, with 13 bases in between. The CDR3 covers 15 residues. Germline loops: CDR1 SNHLY, CDR2 FYNNEI. CDR3: CASTPGILAKNIQYF. The CDR3 nucleotides read TGTGCCAGCACCCCTGGCATTCTAGCCAAAAACATTCAGTACTTC.

This sequence joins TRBV5-1 and TRBJ2-2; D remains ambiguous. Germline V gives CDR1 SGHRS, CDR2 YFSETQ. Trimming pared 0 bases from V and 6 bases from J, leaving 9 bases between. The CDR3 is 14 amino acids. In nucleotides, the CDR3 is TGCGCCAGCAGCTTGGCCGTGGCACCCGGGGAGCTGTTTTTT. Residues: CASSLAVAPGELFF.

This sequence joins TRBV2 and TRBJ2-6; D remains ambiguous. Germline CDR1 reads SNHLY; CDR2 reads FYNNEI. Between the trimmed V and J ends, which lost 3 bases and 0 bases, there was a span of 6 bases. There are 15 residues in the CDR3. Here the CDR3 reads CASSDNNSGANVLTF. The DNA for the CDR3 is TGTGCCAGCAGTGATAATAACTCTGGGGCCAACGTCCTGACTTTC.

This clone has only a few counts. V is TRBV6-5 and J is TRBJ1-2; no firm D call. Per germline, CDR1 MNHEY and CDR2 SVGAGI. Trimming cost V 0 bases and J 5 bases, with 16 bases left between them. The CDR3 sequence is 16 residues long. The CDR3 DNA reads as TGTGCCAGCAGTTACTCCGCGTTTGGAGGAGAATATGGCTACACCTTC. It specifies CASSYSAFGGEYGYTF.

The gene calls are TRBV4-2 and TRBJ2-2; TRBD2 matches 9 bases. Germline values: CDR1 LGHNA, CDR2 YNFKEQ. V trimming: 0 bases; J trimming: 1 base; junction bases outside the gene matches: 9. This CDR3 is 19 amino acids long. DNA for the CDR3: TGTGCCAGCAGCCAAGATACTGGCGGGGGGGCTGTGAACACCGGGGAGCTGTTTTTT. Translating gives CASSQDTGGGAVNTGELFF.

The chain employs TRBV2 and TRBJ1-5; perhaps TRBD1 as D (5 bases). Germline V gene data show CDR1 as SNHLY and CDR2 as FYNNEI. V was clipped by 5 bases and J by 7 bases, with 12 bases between them. This CDR3 spans 13 amino acids. In DNA, the CDR3 is TGTGCCAGCAGTTGGGGGGAAGGGCAGCCCCAGCATTTT. Amino acid sequence: CASSWGEGQPQHF. The variable domain in full, with the rest retrieved from reference TRBV2 and TRBJ1-5, is EPEVTQTPSHQVTQMGQEVILRCVPISNHLYFYWYRQILGQKVEFLVSFYNNEISEKSEIFDDQFSVERPDGSNFTLKIRSTKLEDSAMYFCASSWGEGQPQHFGDGTRLSIL.

This chain connects TRBV28 to TRBJ1-1; no firm D call. V dropped 5 bases and J dropped 5 bases, with 15 bases sitting between them. Germline assignment: CDR1 MDHEN and CDR2 SYDVKM. This CDR3 comprises 14 residues. CDR3 sequence (DNA): TGTGCCAGCAGTCCCCGTAGAGCGGGGACTGAAGCTTTCTTT. Translating it yields CASSPRRAGTEAFF.

The genes are TRBV6-5 and TRBJ1-4; D not resolved. This CDR3 has 13 residues. Per germline, CDR1 MNHEY and CDR2 SVGAGI. The V end was cut by 9 bases, the J end by 0 bases, with 8 bases between. The CDR3 nucleotides are TGTGCCAGTACCAGGTCAACTAATGAAAAACTGTTTTTT. This gives the protein CASTRSTNEKLFF.

V usage is TRBV5-8 and J usage is TRBJ2-2, with TRBD2 identical over 7 bases. This CDR3 has 14 amino acids. V shed 4 bases, J shed 6 bases, and the junction held 6 bases outside the gene matches. Per the germline V gene, CDR1 is SGHTS and CDR2 is YDEGEE. This chain's CDR3 is CASSGIRGAGELFF. The CDR3 region has the DNA TGTGCCAGCAGCGGTATTCGGGGGGCCGGGGAGCTGTTTTTT.

The rearrangement joins TRBV5-1 to TRBJ2-1; 9 nucleotides agree with TRBD2. The CDR3 is 17 amino acids. From germline, CDR1 is SGHRS and CDR2 YFSETQ. V was clipped by 2 bases and J by 6 bases; unmatched bases: 12. The CDR3 reads CASSFDPGAGGLNEQFF. CDR3 DNA sequence: TGCGCCAGCAGCTTTGATCCGGGGGCGGGGGGGCTCAATGAGCAGTTCTTC.

This clone has a handful of counts. The V gene is TRBV5-4, the J gene TRBJ1-4, with D possibly TRBD1 on 5 matching bases. The germline V gene encodes CDR1 SGHNT and CDR2 YYREEE (reference sequence). The CDR3 has 14 residues. Trimming took off 10 bases at V and 1 base at J, with 14 bases between the two ends. The DNA of the CDR3 is TGTGCCGGAGCTTCGGGGGGAACTAATGAAAAACTGTTTTTT. Protein sequence: CAGASGGTNEKLFF.

The chain has TRBV4-3 and TRBJ1-5, with D unresolved. Germline assignment: CDR1 LGHNA and CDR2 YSLEER. Trimming removed 4 bases at V and 9 bases at J, with 22 bases between. The CDR3 is 16 amino acids. The CDR3 DNA sequence: TGCGCCAGCAGCCCGCAACGGGGAAGTTCCATAAGGCCCCAGCATTTT. This sequence encodes CASSPQRGSSIRPQHF.

The chain couples TRBV13 to TRBJ2-4; tentatively, D is TRBD2 (7 bases). CDR1 PRHDT and CDR2 FYEKMQ come from the germline V gene (reference sequence). The CDR3 is 14 amino acids. With 5 bases removed from V and 11 bases from J, the gap between germline ends came to 19 bases. The CDR3 DNA reads TGTGCCAGCAGCCAGACGGGGGGCCGGTCGGTTCAGTACTTC. Protein product: CASSQTGGRSVQYF.

The genes are TRBV18 and TRBJ2-5; the D gene is possibly TRBD1 (5 bases). The CDR3 has 15 amino acids. Trimming took off 1 base at V and 5 bases at J, with 14 bases between the two ends. Germline V gene data show CDR1 as KGHSH and CDR2 as LQKENI. For the CDR3, the DNA is TGTGCCAGCTCACCACAGGGGCTGGCACGGGAGACCCAGTACTTC. It translates to CASSPQGLARETQYF.

The genes are TRBV21-1 and TRBJ1-3. TRBV21-1 is given as a pseudogene. This CDR3 region has 15 residues. CDR3 sequence (DNA): TGTGCCAGCAGCCCCCGTGAGGGATCTGGAAACACCATATATTTT. Protein sequence: CASSPREGSGNTIYF.

This clone was counted once. V usage is TRBV5-5 and J usage is TRBJ2-7; 7 bases fit TRBD1. CDR1 is SGHKS, CDR2 YYEKEE, per germline (reference sequence). The CDR3 contains 15 residues. V shed 4 bases, J shed 2 bases, and the junction held 9 bases outside the gene matches. The CDR3 sequence: CASSTSTGRTYEQYF. The CDR3 nucleotides read TGTGCCAGCAGCACCTCGACAGGGCGTACCTACGAGCAGTACTTC.

V gene TRBV19 combines with J gene TRBJ1-6; D remains ambiguous. CDR1 is LNHDA and CDR2 is SQIVND in the germline V gene (reference sequence). Between the trimmed V and J ends, which lost 5 bases and 7 bases, there was a span of 12 bases. There are 14 residues in the CDR3. CDR3 in DNA: TGTGCCAGTAGTCCAGACACTTTGAATTCACCCCTCCACTTT. It encodes CASSPDTLNSPLHF.

The V gene is TRBV27, the J gene TRBJ2-5; TRBD1 aligns across 8 bases. The V segment lost 4 bases and the J segment 11 bases; nucleotides outside the gene matches: 6. Germline V gene lookup returns CDR1 MNHEY and CDR2 SMNVEV (reference sequence). The CDR3 contains 12 residues. The CDR3 region has the DNA TGTGCCAGCAGTTCCTCCGGGACAGGACAGTACTTC. It encodes CASSSSGTGQYF.

The chain links TRBV28 to TRBJ1-2; D is uncertain. CDR1 MDHEN and CDR2 SYDVKM come from the germline V gene. V was clipped by 3 bases and J by 2 bases, with 4 bases between them. The CDR3 totals 12 residues. The CDR3 DNA reads as TGTGCCAGCAGTTTGTCGAACTATGGCTACACCTTC. Its translation is CASSLSNYGYTF.

The rearrangement uses TRBV19 and TRBJ2-1; 7 bases line up with TRBD1. From germline, CDR1 is LNHDA and CDR2 SQIVND (reference sequence). Trimming cost V 5 bases and J 3 bases; bases outside gene matches: 4. This CDR3 contains 14 residues. The CDR3 DNA is TGTGCCAGTAGTCGCCCAGGGGGCTACAATGAGCAGTTCTTC. As protein: CASSRPGGYNEQFF.

The J gene is TRBJ2-5, the V gene TRBV7-2; tentatively, D is TRBD1 (6 bases). The CDR3 is 13 residues long. Germline CDR1 is SGHTA and CDR2 is FQGNSA. V was shortened by 3 bases and J by 2 bases, with 7 bases between the two germline ends. The CDR3, as DNA: TGTGCCAGCAGCTTCGGACAGCAAGAGACCCAGTACTTC. Translating gives CASSFGQQETQYF.